Only a few counts were recorded for the clone carrying this T cell receptor (beta chain). The antigen is not known. This entry belongs to a study of blood T cells in healthy people across ages. Study results and caveats: Strong correlation existed between TCR beta diversity and naive T cell percentage. Older age coincided with a roughly linear decline in TCR beta diversity per million T cells.

A second PCR of about 7 to 11 cycles used a sample-barcoded 5' primer and a J-beta primer mix. TCRdb processed the 5' RACE reads anew with MiXCR; each CDR3 protein has one entry. The sample lists roughly 800,000 distinct CDR3 sequences; around 25% were seen once. This CDR3 is built from 14 residues. Per the germline V gene, CDR1 is MNHEY and CDR2 is SVGAGI. Trimming pared 7 bases from V and 6 bases from J, leaving 15 bases between. These data are also associated with another study on T cells of mothers and their children. Per that study: Once extracted, all RNA went into cDNA synthesis at approximately 1.6 ug per 15 ul.

This clonotype was sampled from a boy aged 5-17 years in good health. The sequencing sample was made of blood. The chain is built from TRBV6-5 and TRBJ2-2; a weak D match, TRBD2 (5 bases). The CDR3 spells CASNLFGKAGELFF. The CDR3 bases are TGTGCCAGCAACCTGTTCGGGAAGGCCGGGGAGCTGTTTTTT.